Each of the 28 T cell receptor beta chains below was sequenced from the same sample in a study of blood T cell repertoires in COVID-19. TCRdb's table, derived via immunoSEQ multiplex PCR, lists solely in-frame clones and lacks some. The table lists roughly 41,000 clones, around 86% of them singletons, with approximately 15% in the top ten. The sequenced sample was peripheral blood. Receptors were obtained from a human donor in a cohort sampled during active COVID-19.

CDR3 region: CSVIDRGRTIPYEQYF. CDR3 nucleotides: TGCAGCGTGATTGACAGGGGGCGAACTATTCCCTACGAGCAGTACTTC. The J gene is TRBJ2-7, the V gene TRBV29-1, with 10 bases aligning to TRBD1. This CDR3 is 16 amino acids long. V lost 6 bases to trimming and J lost 2 bases; unmatched junction nucleotides: 13. In germline, CDR1 is SQVTM, CDR2 ANQGSEA.

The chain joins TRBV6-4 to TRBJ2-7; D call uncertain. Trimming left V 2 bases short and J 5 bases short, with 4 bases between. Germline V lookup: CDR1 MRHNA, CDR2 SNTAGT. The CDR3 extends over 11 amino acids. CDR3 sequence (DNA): TGTGCCAGCAGTGACGTCGACGAGCAGTACTTC. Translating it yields CASSDVDEQYF.

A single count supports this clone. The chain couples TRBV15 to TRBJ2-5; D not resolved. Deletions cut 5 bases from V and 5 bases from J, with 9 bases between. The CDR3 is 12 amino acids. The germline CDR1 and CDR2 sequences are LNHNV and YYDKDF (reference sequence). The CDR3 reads CATSPGGETQYF. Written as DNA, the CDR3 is TGTGCCACCAGCCCGGGTGGGGAGACCCAGTACTTC. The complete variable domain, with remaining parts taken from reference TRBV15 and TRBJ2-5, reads DAMVIQNPRYQVTQFGKPVTLSCSQTLNHNVMYWYQQKSSQAPKLLFHYYDKDFNNEADTPDNFQSRRPNTSFCFLDIRSPGLGDTAMYLCATSPGGETQYFGPGTRLLVL.

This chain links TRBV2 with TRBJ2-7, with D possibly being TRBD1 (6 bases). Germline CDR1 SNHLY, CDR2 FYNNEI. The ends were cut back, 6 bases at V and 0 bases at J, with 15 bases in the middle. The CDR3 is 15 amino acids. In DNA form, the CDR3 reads TGTGCCAGCAGCGCCGAAGACAGGAGCTCCTACGAGCAGTACTTC. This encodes CASSAEDRSSYEQYF.

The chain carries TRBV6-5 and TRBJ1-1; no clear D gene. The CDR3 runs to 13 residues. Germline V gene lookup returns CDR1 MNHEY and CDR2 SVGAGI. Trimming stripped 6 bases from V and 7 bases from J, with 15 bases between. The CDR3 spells CASSLNRGIEAFF. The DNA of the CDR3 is TGTGCCAGCAGCCTAAACCGGGGAATTGAAGCTTTCTTT.

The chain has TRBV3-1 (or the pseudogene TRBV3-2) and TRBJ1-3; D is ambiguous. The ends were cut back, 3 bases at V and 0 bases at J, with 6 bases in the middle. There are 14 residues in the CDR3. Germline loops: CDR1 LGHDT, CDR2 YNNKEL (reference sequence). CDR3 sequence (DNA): TGTGCCAGCAGCCAGTGGAGCTCTGGAAACACCATATATTTT. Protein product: CASSQWSSGNTIYF.

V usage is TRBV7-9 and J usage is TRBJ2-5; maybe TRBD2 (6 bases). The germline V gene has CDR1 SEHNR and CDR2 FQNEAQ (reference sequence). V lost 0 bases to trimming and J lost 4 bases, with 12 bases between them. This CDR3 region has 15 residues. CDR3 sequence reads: CASSLARAGSETQYF. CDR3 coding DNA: TGTGCCAGCAGCTTAGCGAGGGCGGGATCAGAGACCCAGTACTTC.

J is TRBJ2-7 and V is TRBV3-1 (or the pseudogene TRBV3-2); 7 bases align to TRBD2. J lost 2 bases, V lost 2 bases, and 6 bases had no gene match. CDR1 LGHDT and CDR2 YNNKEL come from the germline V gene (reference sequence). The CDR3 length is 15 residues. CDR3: CASSQYTSVTYEQYF. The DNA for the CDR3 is TGTGCCAGCAGCCAATACACTAGCGTTACCTACGAGCAGTACTTC.

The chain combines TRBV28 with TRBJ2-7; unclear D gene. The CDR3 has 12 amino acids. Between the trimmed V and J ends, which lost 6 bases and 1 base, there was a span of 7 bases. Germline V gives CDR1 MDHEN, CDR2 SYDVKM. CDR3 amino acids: CASSPRSYEQYF. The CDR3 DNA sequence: TGTGCCAGCAGCCCTAGATCCTACGAGCAGTACTTC.

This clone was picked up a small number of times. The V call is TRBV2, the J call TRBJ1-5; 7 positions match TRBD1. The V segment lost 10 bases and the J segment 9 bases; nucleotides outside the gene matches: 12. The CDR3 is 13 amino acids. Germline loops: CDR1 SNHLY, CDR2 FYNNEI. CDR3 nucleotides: TGTGCCACCTCTGAGGGGGCCCGGGGGCCCCAGCATTTT. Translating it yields CATSEGARGPQHF. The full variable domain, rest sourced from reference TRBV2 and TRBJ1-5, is EPEVTQTPSHQVTQMGQEVILRCVPISNHLYFYWYRQILGQKVEFLVSFYNNEISEKSEIFDDQFSVERPDGSNFTLKIRSTKLEDSAMYFCATSEGARGPQHFGDGTRLSIL.

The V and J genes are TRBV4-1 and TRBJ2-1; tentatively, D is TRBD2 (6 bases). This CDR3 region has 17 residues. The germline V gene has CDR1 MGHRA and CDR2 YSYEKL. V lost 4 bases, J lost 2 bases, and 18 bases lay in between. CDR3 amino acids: CASSPPPGGAAYNEQFF. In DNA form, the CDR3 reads TGCGCCAGCAGCCCCCCTCCCGGGGGTGCCGCCTACAATGAGCAGTTCTTC.

The CDR3 spells CAIAVAGGQDTQYF. CDR3 in DNA: TGTGCCATCGCTGTAGCGGGAGGGCAAGATACGCAGTATTTT. The chain joins TRBV10-3 to TRBJ2-3, with 11 bases matching TRBD2. V shed 8 bases, J shed 5 bases, and the junction held 6 bases outside the gene matches. CDR1 ENHRY and CDR2 SYGVKD come from the germline V gene. The CDR3 has 14 residues.

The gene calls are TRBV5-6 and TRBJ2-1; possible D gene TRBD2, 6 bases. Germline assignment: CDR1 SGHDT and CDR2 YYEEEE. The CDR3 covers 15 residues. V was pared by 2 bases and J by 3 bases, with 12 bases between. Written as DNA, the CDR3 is TGTGCCAGCAGCTTCAGGCGGGGCATCTACAATGAGCAGTTCTTC. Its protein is CASSFRRGIYNEQFF.

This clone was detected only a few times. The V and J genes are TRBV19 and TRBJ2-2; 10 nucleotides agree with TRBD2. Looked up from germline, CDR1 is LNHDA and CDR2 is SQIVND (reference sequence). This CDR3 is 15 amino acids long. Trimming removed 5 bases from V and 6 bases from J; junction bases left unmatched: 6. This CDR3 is CASSSLAGASGELFF. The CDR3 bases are TGTGCCAGTAGTTCCCTAGCGGGAGCTTCCGGGGAGCTGTTTTTT.

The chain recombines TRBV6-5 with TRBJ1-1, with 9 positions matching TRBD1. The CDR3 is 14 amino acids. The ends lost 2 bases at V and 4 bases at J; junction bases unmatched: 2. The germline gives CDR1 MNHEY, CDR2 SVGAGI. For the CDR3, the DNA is TGTGCCAGCAGTTACGGGGACAGGGTCACTGAAGCTTTCTTT. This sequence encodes CASSYGDRVTEAFF.

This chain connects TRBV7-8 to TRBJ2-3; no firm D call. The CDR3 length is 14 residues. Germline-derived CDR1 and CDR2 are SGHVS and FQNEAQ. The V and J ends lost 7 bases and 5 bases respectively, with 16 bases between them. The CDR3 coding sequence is TGTGCCAGCATAGCAGCCCCCCTTCTAGATACGCAGTATTTT. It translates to CASIAAPLLDTQYF.

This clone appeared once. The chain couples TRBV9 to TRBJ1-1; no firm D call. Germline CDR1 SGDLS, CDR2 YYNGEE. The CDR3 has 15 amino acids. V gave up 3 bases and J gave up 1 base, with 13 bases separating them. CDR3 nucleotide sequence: TGTGCCAGCAGCGAACCCCCATACAAGAACACTGAAGCTTTCTTT. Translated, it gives CASSEPPYKNTEAFF.

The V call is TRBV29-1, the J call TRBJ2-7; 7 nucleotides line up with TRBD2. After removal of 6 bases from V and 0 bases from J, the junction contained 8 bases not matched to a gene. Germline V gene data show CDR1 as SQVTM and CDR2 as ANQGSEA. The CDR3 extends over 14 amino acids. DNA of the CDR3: TGCAGCGTCTTAAGCGGGACCTACTCCTACGAGCAGTACTTC. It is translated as CSVLSGTYSYEQYF.

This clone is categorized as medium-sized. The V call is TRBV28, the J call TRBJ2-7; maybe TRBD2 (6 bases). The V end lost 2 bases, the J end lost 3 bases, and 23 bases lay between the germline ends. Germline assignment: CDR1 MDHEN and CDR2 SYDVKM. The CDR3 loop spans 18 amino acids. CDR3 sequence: CASSLEFVGGNLLYEQYF. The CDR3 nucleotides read TGTGCCAGCAGTTTAGAGTTTGTGGGGGGAAACCTCCTCTACGAGCAGTACTTC.

The DNA of the CDR3 is TGTGCCAGCAGCGTAGGCGGAGCTAACACTGAAGCTTTCTTT. Encoded protein: CASSVGGANTEAFF. The chain joins TRBV9 to TRBJ1-1; D unresolved. CDR1 SGDLS and CDR2 YYNGEE come from the germline V gene. V was clipped by 0 bases and J by 2 bases, with 8 bases between them. The CDR3 is made up of 14 amino acids.

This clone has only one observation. The CDR3 bases are TGCGCCAGCAGCTTGGCTCAGGGCTACGAGCAGTACTTC. It encodes CASSLAQGYEQYF. J is TRBJ2-7 and V is TRBV5-1, with TRBD1 as a possible D gene (5 bases). The CDR3 is made up of 13 amino acids. V was pared by 0 bases and J by 3 bases, with 7 bases between. CDR1 SGHRS and CDR2 YFSETQ come from the germline V gene.

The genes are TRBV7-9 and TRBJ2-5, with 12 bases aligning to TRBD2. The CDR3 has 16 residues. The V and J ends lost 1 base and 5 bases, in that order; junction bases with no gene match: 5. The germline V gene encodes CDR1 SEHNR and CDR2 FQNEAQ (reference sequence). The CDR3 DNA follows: TGTGCCAGCAGCTTAGGAACTAGCGGGAGGAAGGAGACCCAGTACTTC. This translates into CASSLGTSGRKETQYF.

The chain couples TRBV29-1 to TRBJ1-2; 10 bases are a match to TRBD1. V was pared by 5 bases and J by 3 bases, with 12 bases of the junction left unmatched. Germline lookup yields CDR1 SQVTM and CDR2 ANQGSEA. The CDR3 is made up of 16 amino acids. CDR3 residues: CSVIGETGGADYGYTF. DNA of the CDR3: TGCAGCGTTATTGGGGAGACAGGGGGCGCCGACTATGGCTACACCTTC. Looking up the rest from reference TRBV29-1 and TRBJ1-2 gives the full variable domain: SAVISQKPSRDICQRGTSLTIQCQVDSQVTMMFWYRQQPGQSLTLIATANQGSEATYESGFVIDKFPISRPNLTFSTLTVSNMSPEDSSIYLCSVIGETGGADYGYTFGSGTRLTVV.

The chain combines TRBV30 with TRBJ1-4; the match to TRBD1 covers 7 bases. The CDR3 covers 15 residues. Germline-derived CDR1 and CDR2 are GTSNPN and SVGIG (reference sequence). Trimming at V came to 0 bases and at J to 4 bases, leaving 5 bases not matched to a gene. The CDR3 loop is CAWSVKTGDNEKLFF. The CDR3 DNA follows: TGTGCCTGGAGTGTAAAAACAGGGGATAATGAAAAACTGTTTTTT.

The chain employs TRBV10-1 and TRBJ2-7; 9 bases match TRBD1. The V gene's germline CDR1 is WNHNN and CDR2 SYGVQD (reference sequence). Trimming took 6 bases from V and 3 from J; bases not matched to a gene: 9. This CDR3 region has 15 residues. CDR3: CASSPWTGDIYEQYF. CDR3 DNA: TGCGCCAGCAGCCCATGGACAGGGGACATCTACGAGCAGTACTTC.

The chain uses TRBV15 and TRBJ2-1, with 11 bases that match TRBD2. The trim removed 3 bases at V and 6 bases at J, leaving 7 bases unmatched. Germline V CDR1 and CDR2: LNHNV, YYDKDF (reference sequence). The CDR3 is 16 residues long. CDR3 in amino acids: CATSRDSGRASNEQFF. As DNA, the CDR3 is TGTGCCACCAGCAGGGATAGCGGGAGGGCGAGCAATGAGCAGTTCTTC.

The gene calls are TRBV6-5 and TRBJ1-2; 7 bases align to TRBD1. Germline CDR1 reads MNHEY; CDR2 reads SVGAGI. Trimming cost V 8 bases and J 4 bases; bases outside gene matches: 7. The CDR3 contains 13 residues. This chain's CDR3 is CASERQGLYGYTF. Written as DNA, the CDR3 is TGTGCCAGCGAACGACAGGGCCTCTATGGCTACACCTTC.

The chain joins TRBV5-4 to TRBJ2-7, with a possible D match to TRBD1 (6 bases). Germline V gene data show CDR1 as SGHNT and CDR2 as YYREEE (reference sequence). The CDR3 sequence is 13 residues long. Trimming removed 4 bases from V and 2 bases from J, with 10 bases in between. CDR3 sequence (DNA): TGTGCCAGCAGCGGCCGGGACACCTACGAGCAGTACTTC. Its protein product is CASSGRDTYEQYF.